This TCR beta chain was obtained from a study of Tregs in tolerant kidney transplant recipients. Study-wide results and caveats: Tregs expanded with activated donor B cells seemed most donor-specific.

The CDR3 is 14 residues long. The trim removed 8 bases at V and 0 bases at J, leaving 6 bases unmatched. Germline V lookup: CDR1 MNHNS, CDR2 SASEGT. Thawed PBMCs were FACS-sorted into unstimulated CD4+CD25+CD127- regulatory T cells, CD4+CD25- non-regulatory cells, CD4 and CD8 cells. This clone has only a few counts. What it recognizes is unknown. Profiled with immunoSEQ multiplex PCR; TCRdb holds only in-frame clones, not every one. This table has about 120,000 clones, around 91% appearing once. This receptor was obtained from a human donor in good health. Specimen: CD4+ T cells from blood. The chain couples TRBV6-1 to TRBJ2-7, with 8 positions matching TRBD1. This CDR3 is CASLGQDYSYEQYF. The DNA for the CDR3 is TGTGCCAGCTTGGGACAGGACTACTCCTACGAGCAGTACTTC.